These 18 T cell receptor beta chains were sequenced from one sample in a study of cytomegalovirus exposure and HLA in healthy donors. PCR primers comprised 60 Vbeta and 13 Jbeta primers. This table comes from immunoSEQ multiplex PCR, and its TCRdb copy is limited to in-frame clones, with some not included. Here the sample spans 50,000 or so clones, roughly four fifths being singletons. Sequencing input: PBMCs. The source is a boy younger than 18 in good health and CMV-seropositive.

The chain combines TRBV19 with TRBJ1-5; possibly TRBD1 for D (6 bases). Trimming took off 8 bases at V and 0 bases at J, with 14 bases between the two ends. The CDR3 covers 15 residues. Germline V gene sequence: CDR1 LNHDA, CDR2 SQIVND (reference sequence). The CDR3, as DNA: TGTGCCAGTTCACAGGGAATCGATAGCAATCAGCCCCAGCATTTT. This encodes CASSQGIDSNQPQHF.

The V call is TRBV7-8, the J call TRBJ2-1, with 10 bases fitting TRBD2. This CDR3 has 19 amino acids. From germline, CDR1 is SGHVS and CDR2 FQNEAQ. The V and J ends lost 1 base and 3 bases, in that order; junction bases with no gene match: 12. CDR3 residues: CASSLEVGRSGGVYNEQFF. The CDR3, as DNA: TGTGCCAGCAGCTTAGAAGTCGGTAGGAGCGGGGGGGTCTACAATGAGCAGTTCTTC.

This clone was seen once. The chain employs TRBV4-1 and TRBJ2-5; 11 bases map to TRBD2. CDR1 is MGHRA and CDR2 is YSYEKL in the germline V gene. With 1 base clipped from V and 2 bases from J, the junction kept 9 bases outside the gene matches. The CDR3 is 18 residues long. The CDR3 is CASSQGASGGINQETQYF. CDR3 DNA sequence: TGCGCCAGCAGCCAAGGGGCTAGCGGGGGGATTAATCAAGAGACCCAGTACTTC.

V is TRBV7-8 and J is TRBJ1-2; 7 positions agree with TRBD1. J gave up 4 bases and V 0 bases, and 8 bases lay outside the gene matches. This CDR3 comprises 16 residues. Germline V gives CDR1 SGHVS, CDR2 FQNEAQ. CDR3 DNA: TGTGCCAGCAGCTTAGCTTATATCGGGACAGCCTATGGCTACACCTTC. Translating it yields CASSLAYIGTAYGYTF.

The chain combines TRBV6-1 with TRBJ1-6, with D unresolved. The ends were cut back, 6 bases at V and 0 bases at J, with 9 bases in the middle. CDR3 length equals 15 residues. Germline loops: CDR1 MNHNS, CDR2 SASEGT. CDR3 nucleotides: TGTGCCAGCAGCCCCTCTAGCTCCTATAATTCACCCCTCCACTTT. Protein sequence: CASSPSSSYNSPLHF.

Regarding this clone: The junction shows a germline mismatch at one end, possibly a read error. The J gene is TRBJ2-5, the V gene TRBV7-7; 9 positions agree with TRBD2. The CDR3 has 15 residues. Germline CDR1 is SSHAT and CDR2 is FNYEAQ (reference sequence). CDR3 coding DNA: TGTGCTAGCAGCTTTACCGCGGGGGGGCTTGAGACCCAGTACTTC. Protein sequence: CASSFTAGGLETQYF. The variable domain in full, completed from reference TRBV7-7 and TRBJ2-5, reads GAGVSQSPRYKVTKRGQDVTLRCDPISSHATLYWYQQALGQGPEFLTYFNYEAQPDKSGLPSDRFSAERPEGSISTLTIQRTEQRDSAMYRCASSFTAGGLETQYFGPGTRLLVL.

J is TRBJ2-7 and V is TRBV7-9, with D unclear. CDR1 and CDR2 (germline): SEHNR, FQNEAQ (reference sequence). The CDR3 contains 14 residues. Trimming stripped 2 bases from V and 2 bases from J, with 10 bases between. CDR3 amino acids: CASSLKTRPYEQYF. The CDR3, as DNA: TGTGCCAGCAGCTTAAAGACACGACCCTACGAGCAGTACTTC.

J is TRBJ1-4 and V is TRBV10-3, with D unresolved. V lost 11 bases and J lost 4, with 14 bases in between. Germline CDR1 and CDR2: ENHRY and SYGVKD. The CDR3 totals 13 residues. CDR3 nucleotides: TGTGCCGCCAGGATGGATGTTAATGAAAAACTGTTTTTT. This codes for CAARMDVNEKLFF.

The chain couples TRBV5-1 to TRBJ2-7; D may be TRBD1 (6 bases). V lost 4 bases and J lost 0, with 8 bases in between. The CDR3 sequence is 13 residues long. CDR1 is SGHRS and CDR2 is YFSETQ in the germline V gene. The CDR3 protein is CASSVQGSYEQYF. CDR3 bases: TGCGCCAGCAGCGTACAGGGCTCCTACGAGCAGTACTTC.

The chain carries TRBV29-1 and TRBJ1-2; D gene uncertain. Germline V gene lookup returns CDR1 SQVTM and CDR2 ANQGSEA. This CDR3 contains 13 residues. The V end lost 4 bases, the J end lost 4 bases, and 13 bases lay between the germline ends. The chain's CDR3 is CSVGGIFGYGYTF. The CDR3, as DNA: TGCAGCGTTGGAGGGATCTTTGGCTATGGCTACACCTTC.

This clone was seen a single time. This chain connects TRBV5-8 to TRBJ1-2; 7 nucleotides match TRBD1. With V trimmed by 8 bases and J by 7 bases, 5 bases remained unmatched. Looked up from germline, CDR1 is SGHTS and CDR2 is YDEGEE. CDR3 size: 11 residues. The CDR3: CARRQGLGYTF. The CDR3 DNA reads as TGTGCCAGGAGACAGGGCCTTGGCTACACCTTC.

This sequence joins TRBV18 and TRBJ2-3; D is uncertain. Germline V gene lookup returns CDR1 KGHSH and CDR2 LQKENI. V was clipped by 2 bases and J by 2 bases, with 8 bases between them. This CDR3 comprises 14 residues. The CDR3 loop reads CASSPKTTTDTQYF. For the CDR3, the DNA is TGTGCCAGCTCACCAAAAACAACCACAGATACGCAGTATTTT. The whole variable domain, filled in from reference TRBV18 and TRBJ2-3, reads NAGVMQNPRHLVRRRGQEARLRCSPMKGHSHVYWYRQLPEEGLKFMVYLQKENIIDESGMPKERFSAEFPKEGPSILRIQQVVRGDSAAYFCASSPKTTTDTQYFGPGTRLTVL.

This clone was counted once. The J gene is TRBJ2-7, the V gene TRBV28; perhaps TRBD2 as D (7 bases). V was trimmed by 3 bases and J by 6 bases, leaving 18 bases between them. The CDR3 is 15 amino acids. Germline values: CDR1 MDHEN, CDR2 SYDVKM. The CDR3, as DNA: TGTGCCAGCAGTTTGGGGGGGCTCAGGATGGTCGAGCAGTACTTC. Its translation is CASSLGGLRMVEQYF.

This chain uses TRBV6-1 with TRBJ1-2; 10 bases agree with TRBD1. The CDR3 has 14 residues. CDR1 and CDR2 from the germline V gene are MNHNS and SASEGT. The V and J ends lost 4 bases and 6 bases, in that order; junction bases with no gene match: 5. The CDR3 spells CASSGWTGGDGYTF. The CDR3 DNA sequence: TGTGCCAGCAGTGGATGGACAGGGGGAGATGGCTACACCTTC.

The chain is built from TRBV6-1 and TRBJ2-7, with D maybe TRBD1 (5 bases). V was shortened by 2 bases and J by 0 bases, with 11 bases between the two germline ends. The CDR3 loop spans 15 amino acids. From germline, CDR1 is MNHNS and CDR2 SASEGT. In DNA, the CDR3 is TGTGCCAGCAGTGAATTTTGGACATCCTCCTACGAGCAGTACTTC. This codes for CASSEFWTSSYEQYF.

The J gene is TRBJ2-4, the V gene TRBV7-9, with D possibly TRBD2 on 6 matching bases. Germline values: CDR1 SEHNR, CDR2 FQNEAQ (reference sequence). V lost 3 bases and J lost 4, with 16 bases in between. This CDR3 has 16 amino acids. The CDR3 sequence: CASSFQTGTGKNIQYF. Here the CDR3 DNA reads TGTGCCAGCAGCTTTCAAACCGGGACTGGAAAAAACATTCAGTACTTC.

This clone was detected only a few times. This rearrangement joins TRBV6-5 to TRBJ2-1; 10 bases map to TRBD2. Germline V gives CDR1 MNHEY, CDR2 SVGAGI. Germline trimming cut 2 bases from V and 9 bases from J; bases unmatched to any gene: 7. The CDR3 loop spans 15 amino acids. CDR3 in DNA: TGTGCCAGCAGTTACGGGGCTAGCGGGGGACTTGAGCAGTTCTTC. Its protein is CASSYGASGGLEQFF.

This chain joins TRBV5-1 and TRBJ1-1, with D uncertain. Germline CDR1 SGHRS, CDR2 YFSETQ. The CDR3 totals 11 residues. V was shortened by 3 bases and J by 3 bases, with 3 bases between the two germline ends. Here the CDR3 reads CASSSYTEAFF. The CDR3 DNA follows: TGCGCCAGCAGCTCATACACTGAAGCTTTCTTT.